This T cell receptor (beta chain) was recorded in a study of shared clonotypes between healthy human individuals. Assay used: immunoSEQ multiplex PCR; TCRdb lists only in-frame clones, some missing. The sample shows under 750,000 clones, over 60% of them seen only once. The CDR3 totals 15 residues. Germline assignment: CDR1 MGHRA and CDR2 YSYEKL. Trimming took 2 bases from V and 3 from J; bases not matched to a gene: 5. This rearrangement joins TRBV4-1 to TRBJ2-3, with 7 bases fitting TRBD2. Sequencing was performed on memory CD4+ T cells sorted from blood. The subset was: CD45RA-negative fraction. The clonotype was recovered from a woman aged 25 to 39 in good health. For the CDR3, the DNA is TGCGCCAGCAGCCAAAGACTAGCTTCGACAGATACGCAGTATTTT. This translates into CASSQRLASTDTQYF.